One sample yielded the 29 T cell receptor beta chains listed below, sequenced in a study of beta chain features in type 1 diabetes. What was sequenced were expressed TCRB transcripts, since all of the isolated RNA had been reverse transcribed. The data were produced by immunoSEQ multiplex PCR, yet TCRdb's version contains in-frame clones alone and is incomplete. The sample lists over 650,000 clones; 11% to 15% were seen once. Study-wide findings and caveats: TCRB CDR3s were moderately but significantly shorter in Type 1 diabetes patients in all four CD4+ subsets.

No cognate antigen is known for these TCRs. Input material: naive CD4+ T cells from blood. The receptors here all came from a man between 18 and 35 years old with type 1 diabetes.

In its sample, this clone was seen a few times. The rearrangement uses TRBV15 and TRBJ1-5; no reliable D call. Germline lookup yields CDR1 LNHNV and CDR2 YYDKDF (reference sequence). V gave up 2 bases and J gave up 0 bases, with 14 bases separating them. CDR3 size: 17 residues. CDR3 nucleotide sequence: TGTGCCACCAGCAGACTTACATTTATTTTTAGCAATCAGCCCCAGCATTTT. This translates into CATSRLTFIFSNQPQHF.

This clone has more than one count but fewer than ten. V gene TRBV14 combines with J gene TRBJ1-1, with D hard to call. V was pared by 8 bases and J by 2 bases, with 15 bases between. The CDR3 sequence is 14 residues long. Germline V gene data show CDR1 as SGHDN and CDR2 as FVKESK. CDR3 in amino acids: CASSRFWGNTEAFF. DNA of the CDR3: TGTGCCAGCTCAAGATTCTGGGGTAACACTGAAGCTTTCTTT.

The V and J genes are TRBV5-1 and TRBJ2-2, with TRBD1 identical over 10 bases. The CDR3 spans 19 residues. Germline CDR1 SGHRS, CDR2 YFSETQ. Germline trimming cut 3 bases from V and 3 bases from J; bases unmatched to any gene: 14. CDR3 sequence (DNA): TGCGCCAGCAGCTCAGTGCCCCCGGGACAGGGGCCCTACACCGGGGAGCTGTTTTTT. This codes for CASSSVPPGQGPYTGELFF. The whole variable domain, remainder taken from reference TRBV5-1 and TRBJ2-2, is KAGVTQTPRYLIKTRGQQVTLSCSPISGHRSVSWYQQTPGQGLQFLFEYFSETQRNKGNFPGRFSGRQFSNSRSEMNVSTLELGDSALYLCASSSVPPGQGPYTGELFFGEGSRLTVL.

The rearrangement joins TRBV9 to TRBJ1-4; maybe TRBD1 (6 bases). The CDR3 has 15 amino acids. The V and J ends lost 3 bases and 4 bases respectively, with 13 bases between them. CDR1 is SGDLS, CDR2 YYNGEE, per germline. CDR3 amino acids: CASSARTASNEKLFF. CDR3 sequence (DNA): TGTGCCAGCAGCGCACGGACAGCTAGTAATGAAAAACTGTTTTTT.

The V gene is TRBV5-1, the J gene TRBJ1-2; D is unclear. The CDR3 runs 14 residues. V was clipped by 4 bases and J by 4 bases, with 14 bases between them. The germline gives CDR1 SGHRS, CDR2 YFSETQ. The CDR3 loop is CASSPGQALYGYTF. The CDR3 DNA sequence: TGCGCCAGCAGCCCTGGTCAGGCCCTCTATGGCTACACCTTC.

This clone was seen only a few times. This chain uses TRBV29-1 with TRBJ1-2; possibly TRBD1 for D (5 bases). Trimming shortened V by 4 bases and J by 1 base, and 16 bases separated the two germline ends. The CDR3 has 15 residues. Germline V gene lookup returns CDR1 SQVTM and CDR2 ANQGSEA. CDR3 region: CSVARSDSHNYGYTF. The CDR3 nucleotides read TGCAGCGTTGCTAGAAGCGACAGTCATAACTATGGCTACACCTTC.

Only one count was recorded for this clone. The V and J genes are TRBV9 and TRBJ2-5; 8 bases match TRBD2. The V and J ends lost 6 bases and 4 bases, in that order; junction bases with no gene match: 5. This CDR3 has 13 residues. Germline V gives CDR1 SGDLS, CDR2 YYNGEE. The CDR3: CASTRAGGETQYF. CDR3 DNA: TGTGCCAGCACCCGTGCGGGGGGAGAGACCCAGTACTTC.

In the case of this clone: The identical CDR3 is also encoded by other nucleotide sequences in the sample. The rearrangement joins TRBV6-5 to TRBJ2-5, with 10 bases aligning to TRBD1. The germline V gene has CDR1 MNHEY and CDR2 SVGAGI. The trim removed 0 bases at V and 8 bases at J, leaving 3 bases unmatched. The CDR3 has 14 residues. The CDR3 DNA follows: TGTGCCAGCAGTTACTCGGGGACAGGGGAAACCCAGTACTTC. The encoded protein is CASSYSGTGETQYF.

CDR3 protein: CASGFTRDRGPNTEAFF. In DNA form, the CDR3 reads TGTGCTAGTGGTTTTACCCGGGACAGGGGGCCGAACACTGAAGCTTTCTTT. V gene TRBV12-5 combines with J gene TRBJ1-1, with 12 bases that match TRBD1. The CDR3 runs 17 residues. Trimming cost V 3 bases and J 1 base; bases outside gene matches: 6. Germline loops: CDR1 LGHNT, CDR2 FRNRAP. Complete variable domain (other parts from reference TRBV12-5 and TRBJ1-1): DARVTQTPRHKVTEMGQEVTMRCQPILGHNTVFWYRQTMMQGLELLAYFRNRAPLDDSGMPKDRFSAEMPDATLATLKIQPSEPRDSAVYFCASGFTRDRGPNTEAFFGQGTRLTVV.

The rearrangement joins TRBV7-2 to TRBJ2-3; no reliable D call. The germline gives CDR1 SGHTA, CDR2 FQGNSA. V shed 0 bases and J shed 7 bases, with 8 bases lying between them. The length of the CDR3 is 13 residues. The CDR3 DNA is TGTGCCAGCAGCTTAGCCGAGGTGAATACGCAGTATTTT. The encoded protein is CASSLAEVNTQYF.

A few counts support this clone. The chain employs TRBV28 and TRBJ2-5, with 7 bases matching TRBD1. V lost 6 bases to trimming and J lost 3 bases; unmatched junction nucleotides: 10. Germline CDR1 is MDHEN and CDR2 is SYDVKM. The CDR3 length is 15 residues. CDR3 DNA sequence: TGTGCCAGCAGGGTCAACCGGGACAGCGAAGAGACCCAGTACTTC. Translated: CASRVNRDSEETQYF.

This clone showed up just a few times. This chain connects TRBV2 to TRBJ1-5, with TRBD1 matching over 8 bases. Germline-derived CDR1 and CDR2 are SNHLY and FYNNEI. The CDR3 covers 14 residues. V lost 8 bases and J lost 5; bases outside the gene matches: 8. The CDR3 sequence: CASCTDRAHQPQHF. The CDR3 DNA reads as TGTGCCAGCTGCACGGACAGGGCCCATCAGCCCCAGCATTTT.

This rearrangement joins TRBV7-2 to TRBJ2-3; D not certain. The CDR3 is 13 amino acids. Trimming pared 5 bases from V and 4 bases from J, leaving 10 bases between. CDR1 and CDR2 (germline): SGHTA, FQGNSA. As DNA, the CDR3 is TGTGCCAGCAGCAAGACTCCTGCAGATACGCAGTATTTT. Protein product: CASSKTPADTQYF.

This chain uses TRBV19 with TRBJ1-6, with D possibly being TRBD1 (6 bases). The germline V gene encodes CDR1 LNHDA and CDR2 SQIVND (reference sequence). V was clipped by 5 bases and J by 7 bases, with 12 bases between them. The CDR3 has 14 residues. CDR3 coding DNA: TGTGCCAGTAGTCCCGTAGGGGGGAATTCACCCCTCCACTTT. Translation gives CASSPVGGNSPLHF.

V and J are TRBV28 and TRBJ2-7, with 9 positions matching TRBD1. The germline gives CDR1 MDHEN, CDR2 SYDVKM. The CDR3 is 15 residues long. V was pared by 6 bases and J by 5 bases, with 11 bases of the junction left unmatched. The chain's CDR3 is CASSFPRTGDHEQYF. The CDR3 coding sequence is TGTGCCAGCAGCTTCCCTCGGACAGGGGACCACGAGCAGTACTTC. The full variable domain, its missing parts supplied by reference TRBV28 and TRBJ2-7, is DVKVTQSSRYLVKRTGEKVFLECVQDMDHENMFWYRQDPGLGLRLIYFSYDVKMKEKGDIPEGYSVSREKKERFSLILESASTNQTSMYLCASSFPRTGDHEQYFGPGTRLTVT.

The chain links TRBV30 to TRBJ1-3; D gene ambiguous. Trimming stripped 4 bases from V and 4 bases from J, with 14 bases between. The CDR3 runs to 14 residues. CDR1 and CDR2 from the germline V gene are GTSNPN and SVGIG (reference sequence). CDR3 sequence: CAWKPTVRGNTIYF. DNA of the CDR3: TGTGCCTGGAAACCGACCGTCAGGGGAAACACCATATATTTT.

This clone came up a few times. V is TRBV5-1 and J is TRBJ2-1; 8 bases align to TRBD2. The V and J ends lost 0 bases and 9 bases, in that order; junction bases with no gene match: 8. The CDR3 extends over 15 amino acids. Germline V CDR1 and CDR2: SGHRS, YFSETQ. The chain's CDR3 is CASSLDPAGEGEQFF. CDR3 sequence (DNA): TGCGCCAGCAGCTTGGATCCAGCGGGAGAGGGTGAGCAGTTCTTC.

This clone was seen a few times. The CDR3 sequence is CSVLTGETQYF. The CDR3 nucleotides read TGCAGCGTCCTGACGGGAGAGACCCAGTACTTC. This rearrangement joins TRBV29-1 to TRBJ2-5; D is undetermined. This CDR3 is 11 amino acids long. Germline V gene lookup returns CDR1 SQVTM and CDR2 ANQGSEA. V dropped 6 bases and J dropped 4 bases, with 9 bases sitting between them.

This clone was seen a few times. Here the CDR3 DNA reads TGTGCCAGCAATGAACAGGGGGTGATTCAGCCCCAGCATTTT. This codes for CASNEQGVIQPQHF. This chain links TRBV28 with TRBJ1-5; TRBD1 aligns across 8 bases. V dropped 7 bases and J dropped 6; count of bases not matched to a gene: 8. Looked up from germline, CDR1 is MDHEN and CDR2 is SYDVKM. The CDR3 runs 14 residues.

The chain couples TRBV7-2 to TRBJ1-2; no clear D. Germline CDR1 reads SGHTA; CDR2 reads FQGNSA. V was pared by 1 base and J by 7 bases, with 10 bases between. CDR3 length: 13 residues. CDR3 protein: CASSLDPQSGYTF. The CDR3 DNA reads as TGTGCCAGCAGCTTAGATCCTCAGAGTGGCTACACCTTC.

The chain recombines TRBV15 with TRBJ2-7; D remains unclear. Between the trimmed V and J ends, which lost 0 bases and 7 bases, there was a span of 7 bases. Germline CDR1 is LNHNV and CDR2 is YYDKDF (reference sequence). The CDR3 has 12 amino acids. The CDR3 sequence is CATSRDNGEQYF. Here the CDR3 DNA reads TGTGCCACCAGCAGAGATAATGGGGAGCAGTACTTC.

The V call is TRBV4-1, the J call TRBJ2-5, with a tentative D call TRBD2 (5 bases). This CDR3 is built from 13 residues. V was trimmed by 4 bases and J by 3 bases, leaving 9 bases between them. Germline CDR1 MGHRA, CDR2 YSYEKL. The CDR3 DNA is TGCGCCAGCAGCCGGACTTTAGAAGAGACCCAGTACTTC. This encodes CASSRTLEETQYF.

The V and J genes are TRBV30 and TRBJ2-2; 7 bases fit TRBD2. The CDR3 has 14 amino acids. With V trimmed by 7 bases and J by 1 base, 6 bases remained unmatched. Germline V CDR1 and CDR2: GTSNPN, SVGIG (reference sequence). Here the CDR3 reads CASRVAGNTGELFF. As DNA, the CDR3 is TGTGCCTCGAGGGTAGCGGGGAACACCGGGGAGCTGTTTTTT.

This chain uses TRBV5-1 with TRBJ2-3; D unclear. This CDR3 comprises 13 residues. V was trimmed by 0 bases and J by 6 bases, leaving 8 bases between them. Germline CDR1 reads SGHRS; CDR2 reads YFSETQ. CDR3 in amino acids: CASSLVAPDTQYF. CDR3 sequence (DNA): TGCGCCAGCAGCTTGGTAGCCCCGGATACGCAGTATTTT.

This clone was counted a few times. The rearrangement links TRBV19 to TRBJ2-1; 11 bases line up with TRBD2. CDR3 length equals 16 residues. Trimming at V came to 4 bases and at J to 5 bases, leaving 7 bases not matched to a gene. Germline V gene data show CDR1 as LNHDA and CDR2 as SQIVND (reference sequence). CDR3 sequence (DNA): TGTGCCAGTAGTAGGTCGGGACTAGCGGCCGACAATGAGCAGTTCTTC. Protein: CASSRSGLAADNEQFF.

The V call is TRBV7-2, the J call TRBJ2-6; D may match TRBD1 or TRBD2 (6 bases each). This CDR3 is built from 17 residues. Trimming took 4 bases from V and 4 from J, leaving 17 bases between them. CDR1 SGHTA and CDR2 FQGNSA come from the germline V gene. This CDR3 is CASSSTPGAAGANVLTF. The CDR3 DNA sequence: TGTGCCAGCAGCTCGACTCCGGGGGCGGCAGGGGCCAACGTCCTGACTTTC.

This clone was counted a few times. The CDR3 loop reads CASNDLTDVTQYF. The CDR3 nucleotides are TGTGCCAGCAACGATCTAACAGACGTTACGCAGTATTTT. V and J are TRBV9 and TRBJ2-3; D is unclear. The CDR3 totals 13 residues. V lost 6 bases to trimming and J lost 8 bases, with 16 bases between them. Per germline, CDR1 SGDLS and CDR2 YYNGEE.

This chain uses TRBV11-2 with TRBJ2-1; 7 bases fit TRBD1. This CDR3 has 15 amino acids. CDR1 is SGHAT and CDR2 is FQNNGV in the germline V gene. V lost 5 bases and J lost 7; bases outside the gene matches: 11. The CDR3 protein is CASSPYPTGSNEQFF. DNA of the CDR3: TGTGCCAGCAGCCCCTACCCGACAGGGAGTAATGAGCAGTTCTTC.

This chain uses TRBV28 with TRBJ2-1; 8 bases fit TRBD2. Germline values: CDR1 MDHEN, CDR2 SYDVKM. This CDR3 is 14 amino acids long. The J segment lost 7 bases and the V segment lost 7 bases, leaving 9 bases of the junction unmatched. The CDR3 DNA reads as TGTGCCAGCACCGACCCGGGGGGGCTGAATGAGCAGTTCTTC. Translated, it gives CASTDPGGLNEQFF.